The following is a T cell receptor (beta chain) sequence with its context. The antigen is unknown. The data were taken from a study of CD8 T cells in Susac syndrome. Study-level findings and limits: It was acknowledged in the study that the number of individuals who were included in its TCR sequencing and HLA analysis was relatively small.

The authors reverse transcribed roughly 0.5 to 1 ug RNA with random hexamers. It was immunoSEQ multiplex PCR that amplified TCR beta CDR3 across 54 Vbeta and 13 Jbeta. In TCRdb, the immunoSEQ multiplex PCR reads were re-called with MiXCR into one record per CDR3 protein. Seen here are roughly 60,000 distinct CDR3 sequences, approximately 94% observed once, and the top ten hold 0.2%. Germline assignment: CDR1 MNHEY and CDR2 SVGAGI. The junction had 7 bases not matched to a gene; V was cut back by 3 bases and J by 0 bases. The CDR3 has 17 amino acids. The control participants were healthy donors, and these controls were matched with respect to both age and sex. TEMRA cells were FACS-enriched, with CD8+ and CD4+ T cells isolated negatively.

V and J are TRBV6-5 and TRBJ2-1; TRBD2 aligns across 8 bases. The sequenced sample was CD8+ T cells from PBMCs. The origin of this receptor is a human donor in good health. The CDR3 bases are TGTGCCAGCAGTTATTTAATAGCGGGGAGCTCCTACAATGAGCAGTTCTTC. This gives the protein CASSYLIAGSSYNEQFF.